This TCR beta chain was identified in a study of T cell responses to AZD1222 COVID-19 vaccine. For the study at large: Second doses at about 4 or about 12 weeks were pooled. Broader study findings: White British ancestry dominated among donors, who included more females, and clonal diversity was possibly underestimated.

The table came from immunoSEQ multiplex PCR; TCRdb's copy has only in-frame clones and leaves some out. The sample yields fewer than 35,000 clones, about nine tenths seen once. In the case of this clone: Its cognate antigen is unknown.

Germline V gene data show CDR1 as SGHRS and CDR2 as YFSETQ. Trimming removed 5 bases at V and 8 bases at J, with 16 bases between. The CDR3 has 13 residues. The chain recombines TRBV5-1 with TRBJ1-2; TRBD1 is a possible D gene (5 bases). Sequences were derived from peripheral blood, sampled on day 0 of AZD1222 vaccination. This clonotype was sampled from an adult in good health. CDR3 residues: CASRVDTPGGYTF. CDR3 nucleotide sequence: TGCGCCAGCAGAGTGGACACCCCGGGAGGCTACACCTTC.